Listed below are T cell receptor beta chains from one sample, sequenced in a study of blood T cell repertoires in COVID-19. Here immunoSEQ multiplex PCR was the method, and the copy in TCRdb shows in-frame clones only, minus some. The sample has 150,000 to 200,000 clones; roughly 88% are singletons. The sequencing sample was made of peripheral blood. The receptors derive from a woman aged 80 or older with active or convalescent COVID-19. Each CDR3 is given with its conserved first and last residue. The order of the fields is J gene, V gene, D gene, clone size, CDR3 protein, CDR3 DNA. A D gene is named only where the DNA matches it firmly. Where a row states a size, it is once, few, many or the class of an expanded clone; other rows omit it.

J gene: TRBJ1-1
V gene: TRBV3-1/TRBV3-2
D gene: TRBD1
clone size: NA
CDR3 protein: CASSQGGQRNTEAFF
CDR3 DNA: TGTGCCAGCAGTCAAGGGGGACAGCGGAACACTGAAGCTTTCTTT

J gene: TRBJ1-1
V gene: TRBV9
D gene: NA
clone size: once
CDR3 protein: CASSVGEVFGEAFF
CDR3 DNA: TGTGCCAGCAGCGTAGGGGAGGTCTTTGGGGAAGCTTTCTTT

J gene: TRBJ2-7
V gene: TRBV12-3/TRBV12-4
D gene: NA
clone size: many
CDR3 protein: CASSLIGEQYF
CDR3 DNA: TGTGCCAGCAGTTTAATCGGCGAGCAGTACTTC

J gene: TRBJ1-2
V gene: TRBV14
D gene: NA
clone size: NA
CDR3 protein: CASSQEVYGVKGYTF
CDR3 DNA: TGTGCCAGCAGCCAAGAAGTGTACGGGGTAAAGGGCTACACCTTC

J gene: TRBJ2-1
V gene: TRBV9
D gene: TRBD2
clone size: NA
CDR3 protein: CASSVVGGGAYNEQFF
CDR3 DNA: TGTGCCAGCAGCGTAGTAGGCGGGGGGGCCTACAATGAGCAGTTCTTC

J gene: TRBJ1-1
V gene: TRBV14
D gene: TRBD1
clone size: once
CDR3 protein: CASSRDRGLGTEAFF
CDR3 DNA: TGTGCCAGCAGCCGGGACAGGGGGCTGGGAACTGAAGCTTTCTTT

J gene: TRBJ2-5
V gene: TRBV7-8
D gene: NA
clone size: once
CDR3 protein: CASSYRSRGETQYF
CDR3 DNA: TGTGCCAGCAGCTACCGCTCCCGGGGGGAGACCCAGTACTTC

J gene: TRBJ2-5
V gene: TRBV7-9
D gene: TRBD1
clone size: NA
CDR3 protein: CASSSRGQGETQYF
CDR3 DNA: TGTGCCAGCAGCTCCCGGGGACAGGGGGAGACCCAGTACTTC

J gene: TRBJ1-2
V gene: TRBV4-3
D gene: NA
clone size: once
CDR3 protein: CASSQEGLANYGYTF
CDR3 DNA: TGCGCCAGCAGCCAAGAGGGGCTTGCTAACTATGGCTACACCTTC

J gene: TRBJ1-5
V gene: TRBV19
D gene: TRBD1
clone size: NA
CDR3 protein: CASSTAGGRGNQPQHF
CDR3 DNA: TGTGCCAGTAGTACGGCAGGGGGCAGAGGCAATCAGCCCCAGCATTTT

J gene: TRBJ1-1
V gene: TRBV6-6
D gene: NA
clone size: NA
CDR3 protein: CASSRRTANTEAFF
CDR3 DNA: TGTGCCAGCAGTCGCCGGACAGCGAACACTGAAGCTTTCTTT

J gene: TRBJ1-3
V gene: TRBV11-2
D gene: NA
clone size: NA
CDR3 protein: CASNQPGAGNTIYF
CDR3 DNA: TGTGCCAGCAACCAACCTGGAGCTGGAAACACCATATATTTT

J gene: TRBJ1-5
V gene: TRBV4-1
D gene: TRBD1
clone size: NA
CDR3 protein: CASSQVRGQEPQHF
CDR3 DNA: TGCGCCAGCAGCCAAGTGAGGGGGCAAGAGCCCCAGCATTTT

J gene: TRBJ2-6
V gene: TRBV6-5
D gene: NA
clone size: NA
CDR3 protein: CASISGANVLTF
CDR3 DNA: TGTGCCAGTATCTCTGGGGCCAACGTCCTGACTTTC

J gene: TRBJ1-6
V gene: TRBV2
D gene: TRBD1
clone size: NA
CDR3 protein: CASTDRDASPLHF
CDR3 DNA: TGTGCCAGCACCGACAGGGATGCTTCACCCCTCCACTTT

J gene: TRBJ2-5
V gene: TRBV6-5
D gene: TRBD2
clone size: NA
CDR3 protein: CASRTAGGPGETQYF
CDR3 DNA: TGTGCCAGCAGGACAGCGGGGGGGCCGGGGGAGACCCAGTACTTC

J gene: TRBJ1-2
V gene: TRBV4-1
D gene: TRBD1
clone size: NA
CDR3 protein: CASSGQTDRGGYGYTF
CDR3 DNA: TGCGCCAGCAGCGGGCAAACGGACAGGGGAGGCTATGGCTACACCTTC

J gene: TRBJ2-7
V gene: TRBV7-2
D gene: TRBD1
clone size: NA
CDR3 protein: CASSLALQGASYEQYF
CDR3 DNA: TGTGCCAGCAGCTTGGCCTTACAGGGGGCCTCCTACGAGCAGTACTTC

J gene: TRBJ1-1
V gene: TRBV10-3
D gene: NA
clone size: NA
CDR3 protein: CAISEQLNTEAFF
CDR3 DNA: TGTGCCATCAGTGAACAGCTGAACACTGAAGCTTTCTTT

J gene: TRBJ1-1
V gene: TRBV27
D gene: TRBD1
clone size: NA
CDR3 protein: CASSLNQGVTEAFF
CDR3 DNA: TGTGCCAGCAGCCTTAACCAGGGGGTCACTGAAGCTTTCTTT